The T cell receptor (beta chain) under discussion was sequenced for a study of Graves' ophthalmopathy and Graves' hyperthyroidism. Broader study findings: Progression of ophthalmopathy was predicted by the model with about 67% sensitivity and around 72% specificity. Blood samples also showed most expanded thyroid clonotypes exceeding 0.001 frequency.

Concerning this clonotype: Its antigen is not identified.

Per germline, CDR1 SQVTM and CDR2 ANQGSEA. The length of the CDR3 is 12 residues. Trimming removed 5 bases from V and 10 bases from J, with 17 bases in between. The authors isolated PBMCs from around 10 ml of fresh peripheral blood. Researchers took RNA transcripts and amplified TCR beta CDR3 regions from them. The workflow started with a first-round RT-PCR run with HTBI primers and then moved on to a second-round multiplex PCR. TCRdb redid the calling of the multiplex PCR reads with MiXCR, one entry per CDR3 protein. The sample lists about 660,000 distinct CDR3 sequences, 35% to 50% seen once, with over 2.5% in the top ten.

The V gene is TRBV29-1, the J gene TRBJ1-2; D call uncertain. Material for sequencing was peripheral blood. The sequence derives from an adult man with Graves' ophthalmopathy. DNA for the CDR3: TGCAGCGTTAGCCGGGCTAGCGGGTTCTACACCTTC. Its protein product is CSVSRASGFYTF.